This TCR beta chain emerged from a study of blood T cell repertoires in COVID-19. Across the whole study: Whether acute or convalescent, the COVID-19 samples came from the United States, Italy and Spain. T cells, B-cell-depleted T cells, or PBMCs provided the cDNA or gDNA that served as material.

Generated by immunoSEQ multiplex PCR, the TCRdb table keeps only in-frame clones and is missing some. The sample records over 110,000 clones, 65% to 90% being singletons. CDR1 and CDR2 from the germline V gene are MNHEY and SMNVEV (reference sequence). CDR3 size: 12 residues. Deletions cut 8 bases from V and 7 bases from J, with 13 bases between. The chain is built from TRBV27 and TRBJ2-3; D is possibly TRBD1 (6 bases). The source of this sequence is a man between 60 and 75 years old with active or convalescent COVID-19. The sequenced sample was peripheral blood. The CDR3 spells CASGITGHTQYF. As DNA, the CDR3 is TGTGCCAGCGGAATTACAGGGCATACGCAGTATTTT.